The source of this TCR beta chain is a study of OX40 agonist ivuxolimab in advanced cancers. Study conclusions and caveats: The 0.1-3.0 mg/kg partial responders had among the lowest clonal expansion. Both blood CD4+ and CD8+ T cells showed clonal growth by week 6 at 0.1 to 3.0 mg/kg. Normalized expansion of T-cell clones was also low for some nonresponders.

Generated by immunoSEQ multiplex PCR, the TCRdb table keeps only in-frame clones and is missing some. The repertoire holds roughly 77,000 clones, 92% seen once, with around 0.64% in the top ten. About this clone itself: The antigen is undetermined.

V lost 4 bases and J lost 4; bases outside the gene matches: 19. CDR3 length: 18 amino acids. Germline CDR1 reads SGHRS; CDR2 reads YFSETQ. The sequencing used CD4+ or CD8+ T cells sorted from blood, collected in a trial of the OX40 agonist ivuxolimab. The chain joins TRBV5-1 to TRBJ2-5, with 7 bases identical to TRBD2. The receptor's source is an adult with an advanced solid tumor such as melanoma, head and neck, liver or kidney cancer. CDR3 in amino acids: CASSREEGRSLLLETQYF. The CDR3 bases are TGCGCCAGCAGCCGGGAGGAGGGGCGCAGTCTGTTGTTAGAGACCCAGTACTTC. The full variable domain, rest sourced from reference TRBV5-1 and TRBJ2-5, is KAGVTQTPRYLIKTRGQQVTLSCSPISGHRSVSWYQQTPGQGLQFLFEYFSETQRNKGNFPGRFSGRQFSNSRSEMNVSTLELGDSALYLCASSREEGRSLLLETQYFGPGTRLLVL.